This TCR beta chain comes out of a study of blood T cell repertoires in COVID-19 (dated by TCRdb to the early 2020s). Background for the entire study: Samples covering the acute and convalescent phases of COVID-19 were provided by collaborators in the United States, Italy and Spain. The prospective study material was composed of cDNA or gDNA derived from T cells, B-cell-depleted T cells, or PBMCs. HLA class I and class II types, where available, came from metadata supplied by the sample provider rather than from assay-based typing. A de-identified subject ID, COVID-19 status, age in years and sex were almost always included in the sample metadata. The dataset comprised deeply sampled blood TCRbeta repertoires from subjects exposed to, actively infected with, or recovered from COVID-19. The repertoires were made available in a free public database intended to serve as a resource for research on the immune response to SARS-CoV-2. Samples came from the ongoing ImmuneRACE study (first 160 participants) plus 1,254 subjects from 6 global collaborators. Results and caveats for the whole study, not just this receptor: Clinical and demographic metadata were provided uncurated, with the amount varying by source and participant.

With respect to this clone: Its antigen is unknown. Base quality data are lacking; no much larger clone is found one base away.

Collaborating institutions collected whole blood in K2EDTA tubes following their own protocols. For TCRbeta analysis, collaborators shipped samples in one of three forms: frozen whole blood, isolated PBMCs, or DNA extracted from either of those sample types. The V and J ends are trimmed by 7 bases and 6 bases, leaving 13 bases between them. There are 13 amino acids in the CDR3, from cysteine to phenylalanine inclusive. The only DNA kept is the CDR3, 39 bases in frame from the first base. CDR1 and CDR2, per the germline V gene, are KGHDR and SFDVKD. TCRbeta CDR3 regions were amplified from genomic DNA by means of the immunoSEQ Assay, a bias-controlled multiplex PCR. The source study handled its data this way. Within the assay, amplification of reference gene primers was used to estimate how many nucleated cells each sample contained. Sequence reads were collapsed and filtered to measure the absolute abundance of every unique TCRbeta CDR3 rearrangement. Productive Simpson clonality was computed per sample as the square root of Simpson's diversity index over productive rearrangements. TCRdb stores this immuneACCESS table with in-frame sequences only. Part of the clones is absent; in the studies checked, under half of the shortfall reflects unresolved V genes, and no reason is known for the rest. That table furnishes V, J and clone size, whereas the DNA furnished D and trimming. This sample lists about 94,000 clones; about 80% were detected once. The top ten clones comprise 15% to 20% of the sample.

Material for sequencing was peripheral blood. This TCR derives from a human donor in a cohort sampled during active COVID-19. The rearrangement joined TRBV24-1 to TRBJ2-3; matching of 6 bases hints at TRBD2 as the D gene. The CDR3 sequence is CATRGSGGDTQYF. At the DNA level, the sequence is TGTGCCACCAGGGGGAGTGGGGGGGATACGCAGTATTTT.